This is a list of T cell receptor beta chains from one sample in a study of cytomegalovirus exposure and HLA in healthy donors. Clones were read by immunoSEQ multiplex PCR, and TCRdb kept only the in-frame ones, dropping some. This table holds over 150,000 clones, about 79% found once. The material sequenced was PBMCs. The origin of the receptors is a girl aged 2 to 10 in good health and CMV-seropositive. Both conserved end residues are trimmed from each CDR3. A D gene is named only where the DNA matches it firmly.

>13|TRBV7-3|NA|TRBJ2-3
ASSGWPRGADTQY
>13|TRBV2|TRBD2|TRBJ2-1
ASSEAGLANNEQF
>13|TRBV6-1|NA|TRBJ2-7
ASTRTAGNSYEQY
>14|TRBV9|TRBD1|TRBJ2-7
ASSSRGGQAGDEQY
>12|TRBV27|TRBD1|TRBJ2-7
ASSFGTGGDEQY
>11|TRBV5-1|NA|NA
ASSLSRSYEQY
>9|TRBV11-3|NA|TRBJ2-3
ASSYQDTQY
>12|TRBV2|TRBD1|TRBJ1-2
ANTARDSDYGYT
>13|TRBV6-5|TRBD2|TRBJ2-7
ASSYSGGLVYEQY
>12|TRBV27|NA|TRBJ1-2
ASSPRSSNYGYT
>12|TRBV2|NA|TRBJ1-5
ASSAGNLNQPQH
>15|TRBV27|NA|TRBJ1-1
ASSVSRVGRMNTEAF
>12|TRBV14|TRBD2|TRBJ2-7
ASSQETSGYEQY
>13|TRBV4-2|TRBD1|TRBJ1-2
ASSQDVRGRLGYT
>11|TRBV13|NA|TRBJ2-1
ASSLSSVDEQF
>11|TRBV28|NA|TRBJ1-2
ASSFVGLGGYT
>17|TRBV1|NA|TRBJ2-1
TSTLAGVRFPRSYNEQF
>12|TRBV7-8|NA|TRBJ1-5
ASSLQGGYQPQH
>13|TRBV19|TRBD1|TRBJ2-2
ATQGRGHRAGELF
>11|TRBV30|NA|TRBJ2-1
AWSVRWASEQF
>10|TRBV5-1|TRBD2|TRBJ2-7
ASRGGTYEQY
>13|TRBV28|TRBD1|TRBJ2-3
ASSSTGHATDTQY
>11|TRBV30|NA|TRBJ1-1
AWKESWNTEAF
>12|TRBV7-6|TRBD2|TRBJ2-1
ASSLGGGYNEQF
>12|TRBV2|NA|TRBJ1-5
ASSLTGSNQPQH
>11|TRBV5-6|NA|TRBJ2-7
ASRQIFSYEQY
>14|TRBV6-5|NA|TRBJ2-3
ASSYMRVAGTDTQY
>13|TRBV9|TRBD2|TRBJ2-3
ASSVGTSSPDTQY
>12|TRBV4-1|NA|TRBJ2-1
ASSPRLGGYEQF
>14|TRBV27|TRBD1|TRBJ2-2
ASSLRQGSDTGELF
>13|TRBV28|TRBD2|TRBJ2-1
ASSLAGVTYNEQF
>9|TRBV28|NA|TRBJ2-3
ASSLSDTQY
>13|TRBV11-2|NA|TRBJ2-7
ASSLEDYLRREQY
>15|TRBV5-4|TRBD2|TRBJ2-3
ASSPEGMAGGLGTQY
>10|TRBV5-6|NA|TRBJ1-1
ASSLVRCEAF
>15|TRBV30|TRBD1|TRBJ1-6
AWSVLRVKGANSPLH
>12|TRBV7-7|TRBD2|TRBJ2-3
ASSLSGRGDTQY
>13|TRBV19|NA|TRBJ1-6
ASSISSENNSPLH
>13|TRBV6-5|NA|TRBJ1-2
ASSSPGRGDYGYT
>13|TRBV18|NA|TRBJ1-5
ASSPRGISNQPQH
>13|TRBV6-5|TRBD2|TRBJ2-7
ASSPPLAGPLEQY